This section outlines one TCR beta chain sequence together with its context. Its target is unknown. CDR3 length: 14 amino acids. Deletions cut 1 base from V and 4 bases from J, with 8 bases between. Germline lookup yields CDR1 MNHEY and CDR2 SVGAGI. This sample was included in a study of cytomegalovirus exposure and HLA in healthy donors. General observations from the study: For cytomegalovirus status, the classifier reportedly gave diagnoses with high specificity and sensitivity. Previously analyzed data showed that most TCR beta V segments were productive at a frequency of about 87% or about 30%. DRB1 showed the most TCR associations and HLA-C the fewest in a later analysis, as rates varied by HLA locus.

PCR employed 60 Vbeta and 13 Jbeta primers. Using immunoSEQ multiplex PCR, the repertoire was profiled, and TCRdb retains in-frame clones only, with some absent. The sample contains 130,000 or so clones, just under 85% of which appear only once. The chain is built from TRBV6-5 and TRBJ2-1, with D uncertain. This receptor was obtained from a middle-aged woman in good health and CMV-seronegative. Sequencing was performed on PBMCs. CDR3 coding DNA: TGTGCCAGCAGTTACTTTACGGGTTACAATGAGCAGTTCTTC. Protein product: CASSYFTGYNEQFF.